The sequence of this T cell receptor beta chain was determined in a study of blood T cell repertoires in COVID-19. Measured with immunoSEQ multiplex PCR; TCRdb has only the in-frame clones, and not every one. The table lists some 200,000 clones, about 82% of them singletons. What was sequenced was peripheral blood. This clonotype was sampled from a woman older than 75 with acute or convalescent COVID-19.

CDR3 loop: CASSTGTGPYEQYF. The CDR3 coding sequence is TGTGCCAGCAGCACCGGGACAGGGCCCTACGAGCAGTACTTC. This sequence joins TRBV11-1 and TRBJ2-7, with 9 nucleotides matching TRBD1. Trimming removed 5 bases from V and 2 bases from J; junction bases left unmatched: 4. This CDR3 contains 14 residues. Germline V gene lookup returns CDR1 SGHAT and CDR2 FQDESV (reference sequence).